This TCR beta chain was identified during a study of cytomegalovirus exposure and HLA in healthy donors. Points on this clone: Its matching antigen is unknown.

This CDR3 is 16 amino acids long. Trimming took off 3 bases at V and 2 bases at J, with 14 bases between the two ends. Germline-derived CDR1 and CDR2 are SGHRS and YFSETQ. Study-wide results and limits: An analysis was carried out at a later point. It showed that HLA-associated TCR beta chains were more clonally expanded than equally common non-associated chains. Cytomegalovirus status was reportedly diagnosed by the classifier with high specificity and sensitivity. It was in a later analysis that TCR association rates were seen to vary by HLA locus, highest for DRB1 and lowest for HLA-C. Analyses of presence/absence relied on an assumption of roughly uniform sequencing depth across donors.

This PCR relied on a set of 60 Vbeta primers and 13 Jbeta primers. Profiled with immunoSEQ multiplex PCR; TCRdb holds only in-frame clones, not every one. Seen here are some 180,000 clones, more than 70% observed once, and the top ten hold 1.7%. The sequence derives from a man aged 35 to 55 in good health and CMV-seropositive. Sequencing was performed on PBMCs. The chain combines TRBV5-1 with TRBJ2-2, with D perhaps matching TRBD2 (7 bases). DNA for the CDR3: TGCGCCAGCAGCTCTAAGGGGGGGACTAACACCGGGGAGCTGTTTTTT. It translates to CASSSKGGTNTGELFF.